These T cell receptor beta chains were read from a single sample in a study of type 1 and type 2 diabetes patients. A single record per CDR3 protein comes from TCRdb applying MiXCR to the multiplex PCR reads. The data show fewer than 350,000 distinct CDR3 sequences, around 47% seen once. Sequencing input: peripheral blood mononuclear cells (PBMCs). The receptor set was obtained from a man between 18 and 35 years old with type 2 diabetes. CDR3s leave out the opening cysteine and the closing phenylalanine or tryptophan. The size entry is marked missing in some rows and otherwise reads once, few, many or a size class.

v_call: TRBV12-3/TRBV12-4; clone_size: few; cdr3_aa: ASSLGQSGSDEKLF
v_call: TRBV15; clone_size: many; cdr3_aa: ATSRDRGFTEAF
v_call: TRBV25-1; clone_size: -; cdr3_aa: ASSFGRQVGTDTQY
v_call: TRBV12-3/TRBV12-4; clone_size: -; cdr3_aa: ASSWSGRASYEQY
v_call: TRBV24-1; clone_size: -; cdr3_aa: ATSDNRDSSYNEQF
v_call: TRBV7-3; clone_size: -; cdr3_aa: ASTLDSLLNEKLF
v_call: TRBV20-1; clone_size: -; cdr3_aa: SAGASGVAGTYNEQF
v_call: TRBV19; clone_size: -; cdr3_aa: ASSPGRRDSPLH
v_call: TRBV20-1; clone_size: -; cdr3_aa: SAGSGESYEQY
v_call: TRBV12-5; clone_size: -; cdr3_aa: ASAPSLVNTEAF
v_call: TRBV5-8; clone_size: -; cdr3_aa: ASSFGGTFNYGYT
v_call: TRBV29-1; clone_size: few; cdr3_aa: SVVGREPPYEQY
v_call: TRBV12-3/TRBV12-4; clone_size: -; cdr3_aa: ASSYGDRFGLH
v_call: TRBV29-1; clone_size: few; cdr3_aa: SVQGSFGELF
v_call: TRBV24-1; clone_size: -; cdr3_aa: ATSEPGAYEQY
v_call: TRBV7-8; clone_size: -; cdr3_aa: ASSLVPDRALAEAF
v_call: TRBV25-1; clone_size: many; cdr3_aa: ASSGGQDVDGYT
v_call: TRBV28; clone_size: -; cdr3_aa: ASSFQQGHNSPLH
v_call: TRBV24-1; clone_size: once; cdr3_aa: ATSGGQDNSPLH
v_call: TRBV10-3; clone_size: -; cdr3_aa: AISEHPLAGGVCNEQF
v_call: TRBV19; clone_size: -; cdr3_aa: ASSINSPEAF
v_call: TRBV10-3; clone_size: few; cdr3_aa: AISERSSLGEQY
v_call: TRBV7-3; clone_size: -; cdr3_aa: ASRRDTFRNSPLH
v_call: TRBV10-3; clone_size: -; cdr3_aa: AISEPGLVPGGGINEQF
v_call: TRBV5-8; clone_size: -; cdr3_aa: ASSHGPSVYNEQF
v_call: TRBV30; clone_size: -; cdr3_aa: AWNRGRLAGANVLT
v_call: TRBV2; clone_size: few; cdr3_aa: AIITGIRSYEQY
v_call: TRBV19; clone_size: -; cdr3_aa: ASLAQDNNSPLH
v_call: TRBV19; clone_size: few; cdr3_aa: ASSSETGNSPLH
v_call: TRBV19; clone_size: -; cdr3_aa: ATSGHGGTSTDTQY
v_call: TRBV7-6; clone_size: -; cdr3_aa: ASSGGWTQETQY
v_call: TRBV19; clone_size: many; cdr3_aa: ASSMVGNTGELF
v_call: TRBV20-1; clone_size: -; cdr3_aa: SAGQWDGYT
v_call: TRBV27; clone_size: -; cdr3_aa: ASSFGGAHYNEQF
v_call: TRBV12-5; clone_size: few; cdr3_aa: ASQQGGAANSPLH
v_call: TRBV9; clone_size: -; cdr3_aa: ASSVEGGAVEKLF
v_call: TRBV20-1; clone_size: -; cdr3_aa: SARWSKVGGQSYGYT
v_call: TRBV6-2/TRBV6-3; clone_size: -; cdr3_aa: ASSPTVNYGYT
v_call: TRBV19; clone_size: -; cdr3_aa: ASRPKTGTDNQPQH
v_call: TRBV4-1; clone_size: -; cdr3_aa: ASSQLTGIGGSPLH
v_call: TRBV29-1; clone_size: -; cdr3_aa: SVDTGASSYEQY
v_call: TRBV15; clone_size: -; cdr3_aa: ATSFAAGVGYEQY
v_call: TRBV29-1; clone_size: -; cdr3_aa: SGGRNTEAF
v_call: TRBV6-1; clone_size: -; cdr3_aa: AITKGQDGYT
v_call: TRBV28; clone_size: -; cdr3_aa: ASSKGSTGELF
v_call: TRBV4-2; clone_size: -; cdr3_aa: ASSLVRGYPLGYT
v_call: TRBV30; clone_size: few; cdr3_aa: AWSHGTDSSTDTQY
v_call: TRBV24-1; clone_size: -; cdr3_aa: ATSDPSRLAERDTQY
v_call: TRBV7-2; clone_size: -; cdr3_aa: ASRRDVHSNQPQH
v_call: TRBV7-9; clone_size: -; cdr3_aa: ASSLVAGVRETQY
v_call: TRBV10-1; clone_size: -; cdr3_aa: ASSAGPNNEQY
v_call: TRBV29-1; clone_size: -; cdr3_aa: SVEARGSLNEQF
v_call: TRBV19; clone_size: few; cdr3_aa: ASSIGLGTTNTEAF
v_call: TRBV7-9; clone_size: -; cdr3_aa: ASSLRGGRSEKLF
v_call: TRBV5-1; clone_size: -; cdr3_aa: ASRSSGATNEKLF
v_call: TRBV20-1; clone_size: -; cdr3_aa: SARGTGSPNTEAF
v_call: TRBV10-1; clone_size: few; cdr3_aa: ASSESVGPQETQY
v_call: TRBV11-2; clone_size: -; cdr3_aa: ASSLGPRWDEQY
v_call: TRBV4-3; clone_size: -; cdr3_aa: ASSQDPGVLDEQY